The rows below give T cell receptor beta chains drawn from one sample of a study of T cell responses to AZD1222 COVID-19 vaccine. Libraries were prepared by immunoSEQ multiplex PCR; TCRdb keeps only in-frame clonotypes and omits some of them. The sample records 150,000 to 190,000 clones, approximately 91% being singletons. Sequenced here: peripheral blood, sampled 28 days after the second AZD1222 dose. These receptor sequences come from an adult who received the AZD1222 COVID-19 vaccine. Each CDR3 is given with its conserved first and last residue. The D gene is left open where the match is weak. Clone sizes are given selectively: once, few, many, or a class where the clone is expanded.

>-|-|TRBV19|TRBJ1-1
CASSRNREKAEAFF
TGTGCCAGTAGCCGAAACAGGGAAAAGGCTGAAGCTTTCTTT
>-|-|TRBV2|TRBJ1-3
CASSESSGNTIYF
TGTGCCAGCAGTGAGAGCTCTGGAAACACCATATATTTT
>-|-|TRBV7-2|TRBJ2-3
CASSGPMEQRTDTQYF
TGTGCCAGCAGCGGACCGATGGAACAGCGCACAGATACGCAGTATTTT
>TRBD1|-|TRBV6-5|TRBJ2-5
CASIGDRAGTQYF
TGTGCCAGCATTGGGGACAGGGCAGGGACCCAGTACTTC
>-|-|TRBV6-5|TRBJ1-5
CASSYSVSLDQPQHF
TGTGCCAGCAGTTACAGCGTATCTTTAGATCAGCCCCAGCATTTT
>-|-|TRBV18|TRBJ2-2
CASSPGPTGELFF
TGTGCCAGCTCACCAGGGCCCACCGGGGAGCTGTTTTTT
>-|-|TRBV11-3|TRBJ2-3
CASSLDQSGTTQYF
TGTGCCAGCAGCTTAGATCAATCAGGAACTACGCAGTATTTT
>TRBD1|-|TRBV7-9|TRBJ1-6
CASSLGDRVSSPLHF
TGTGCCAGCAGCTTAGGGGACAGGGTTTCCTCACCCCTCCACTTT
>-|once|TRBV2|TRBJ1-1
CASSEKQLNTEAFF
TGTGCCAGCAGTGAGAAACAACTGAACACTGAAGCTTTCTTT
>-|-|TRBV6-2/TRBV6-3|TRBJ1-1
CASSLRGRAEAFF
TGTGCCAGCAGCTTAAGAGGGAGGGCTGAAGCTTTCTTT
>-|-|TRBV5-1|TRBJ2-2
CASSSKLPGPNTGELFF
TGCGCCAGCAGCTCGAAACTGCCGGGACCCAACACCGGGGAGCTGTTTTTT
>TRBD1|-|TRBV19|TRBJ2-3
CASRLTGGSDTQYF
TGTGCCAGTAGATTGACAGGGGGATCAGATACGCAGTATTTT
>-|-|TRBV18|TRBJ1-1
CASSLGTGNTEAFF
TGTGCCAGCTCACTCGGCACAGGGAACACTGAAGCTTTCTTT
>-|-|TRBV6-1|TRBJ1-6
CASSERGGNSPLHF
TGTGCCAGCAGTGAGAGGGGAGGAAATTCACCCCTCCACTTT
>-|-|TRBV10-2|TRBJ1-1
CASSRGQPEAFF
TGCGCCAGCAGCCGCGGACAGCCTGAAGCTTTCTTT
>-|-|TRBV28|TRBJ1-2
CASSLLDYGYTF
TGTGCCAGCAGTTTGCTAGACTATGGCTACACCTTC
>TRBD1|-|TRBV6-2/TRBV6-3|TRBJ2-7
CASSYWDRGGYEQYF
TGTGCCAGCAGTTACTGGGACAGGGGGGGATACGAGCAGTACTTC
>-|-|TRBV5-1|TRBJ1-6
CASSLAGSSYNSPLHF
TGCGCCAGCAGCTTGGCCGGGAGCTCCTATAATTCACCCCTCCACTTT
>TRBD1|-|TRBV12-5|TRBJ2-7
CASGQRPGQGYEQYF
TGTGCTAGTGGTCAGCGCCCGGGACAGGGCTACGAGCAGTACTTC
>TRBD1|-|TRBV18|TRBJ1-1
CASSPNQDRVGAFF
TGTGCCAGCTCACCTAACCAGGACAGGGTGGGAGCTTTCTTT
>-|-|TRBV9|TRBJ2-5
CASSVEGNYEETQYF
TGTGCCAGCAGCGTAGAGGGCAACTATGAAGAGACCCAGTACTTC
>-|-|TRBV6-5|TRBJ1-1
CASSAPELRGTEAFF
TGTGCCAGCAGCGCCCCCGAATTGAGAGGAACTGAAGCTTTCTTT
>TRBD2|-|TRBV28|TRBJ2-7
CASSPRGRAAYEQYF
TGTGCCAGCAGTCCACGGGGGAGGGCGGCCTACGAGCAGTACTTC
>-|-|TRBV5-1|TRBJ1-1
CASSLATPNTEAFF
TGCGCCAGCAGCTTGGCCACCCCCAACACTGAAGCTTTCTTT
>TRBD1|once|TRBV28|TRBJ1-2
CASSPTTGSYGYTF
TGTGCCAGCAGTCCCACGACAGGGAGCTATGGCTACACCTTC
>-|-|TRBV18|TRBJ2-1
CASSPSVGAYNEQFF
TGTGCCAGCTCACCATCGGTGGGGGCCTACAATGAGCAGTTCTTC
>-|-|TRBV18|TRBJ1-2
CASSPTTGGNYGYTF
TGTGCCAGCTCACCGACCACGGGGGGGAACTATGGCTACACCTTC
>TRBD1|-|TRBV28|TRBJ1-3
CASSSHPGQGSGNTIYF
TGTGCCAGCAGTTCGCACCCGGGACAGGGCTCTGGAAACACCATATATTTT
>TRBD2|-|TRBV27|TRBJ2-3
CASSLMGGTDTQYF
TGTGCCAGCAGTTTGATGGGGGGGACAGATACGCAGTATTTT
>-|-|TRBV7-2|TRBJ2-2
CASSLDLGNTGELFF
TGTGCCAGCAGCTTAGATCTGGGGAACACCGGGGAGCTGTTTTTT
>-|-|TRBV24-1|TRBJ1-2
CATSDLIRVTDGYTF
TGTGCCACCAGTGATTTGATCCGGGTGACGGATGGCTACACCTTC
>-|once|TRBV10-3|TRBJ2-2
CAISARNTGELFF
TGTGCCATCAGTGCGCGGAACACCGGGGAGCTGTTTTTT
>-|-|TRBV28|TRBJ1-5
CASSLQSRRDQPQHF
TGTGCCAGCAGTCTCCAGTCGCGACGGGATCAGCCCCAGCATTTT
>-|-|TRBV28|TRBJ1-5
CASSLTQGSNQPQHF
TGTGCCAGCAGTTTGACCCAGGGAAGCAATCAGCCCCAGCATTTT
>-|few|TRBV10-3|TRBJ1-5
CAISEFSTYGNQPQHF
TGTGCCATCAGTGAGTTTAGCACGTATGGCAATCAGCCCCAGCATTTT
>TRBD1|-|TRBV2|TRBJ1-5
CASRGGQGVNQPQHF
TGTGCCAGCAGAGGGGGACAGGGAGTTAACCAGCCCCAGCATTTT
>TRBD2|-|TRBV19|TRBJ2-3
CASSIDRRAGGVTDTQYF
TGTGCCAGTAGTATAGATCGGAGAGCGGGAGGCGTCACAGATACGCAGTATTTT